This T cell receptor beta chain was recorded in a study of blood T cell repertoires in COVID-19. Study details: Spain, Italy and the United States supplied samples that represented acute and convalescent COVID-19. From T cells, B-cell-depleted T cells, or PBMCs came the material, which was cDNA or gDNA.

In the source study's methods: The assay estimated nucleated cells by amplifying reference gene primers. Data came from immunoSEQ multiplex PCR; TCRdb stores just in-frame clones and leaves some out. V and J calls and clone size are copied from that table; D and trimming were computed from the DNA. Altogether around 100,000 clones are present, over 75% being singletons, with the ten largest covering about 5%. Germline V gene data show CDR1 as KGHSH and CDR2 as LQKENI. The trim removed 5 bases at V and 2 bases at J, leaving 4 bases unmatched. The CDR3 covers 15 residues. The sequenced sample was peripheral blood. The source is a woman older than 75 with acute or convalescent COVID-19. The chain joins TRBV18 to TRBJ1-3; 9 bases fit TRBD1. CDR3 loop: CASSSTGGAGNTIYF. The CDR3 DNA is TGTGCCAGCTCATCAACAGGGGGCGCTGGAAACACCATATATTTT.